Listed below are T cell receptor beta chains from one sample, sequenced in a study of human T cells and chemical hapten exposure. TCRdb re-called the RACE reads with MiXCR, one entry per CDR3 protein. The sample comprises approximately 400,000 distinct CDR3 sequences, roughly 4.6% of which are singletons, and 2.5% to 3% rests with the top ten. Here the sequenced sample was whole blood, taken in connection with sensitization to the hapten diphenylcyclopropenone (DPC). All receptors come from a woman in her fifties or sixties with alopecia areata. Some clones in this sample may be carry-over from other donors' samples. The CDR3 runs from the conserved cysteine through the conserved F or W. The D gene is left open where the match is weak. For some rows the clone size is stated as once, few or many, or as a class when expanded; others skip it.

size	V	D	length	J	CDR3	DNA
.	TRBV7-2	.	15	TRBJ1-4	CASSRPLGGREKLFF	TGTGCCAGCAGCCGCCCTTTAGGGGGAAGAGAAAAACTGTTTTTT
.	TRBV6-2/TRBV6-3	.	13	TRBJ1-5	CASSYGPRQPQHF	TGTGCCAGCAGTTACGGCCCGCGGCAGCCCCAGCATTTT
many	TRBV28	TRBD2	14	TRBJ2-1	CASSLLAENNEQFF	TGTGCCAGCAGTTTACTAGCGGAGAACAATGAGCAGTTCTTC
many	TRBV10-3	.	11	TRBJ2-7	CAISLEGEQYF	TGTGCCATCAGTTTGGAGGGCGAGCAGTACTTC
many	TRBV3-1	.	16	TRBJ1-6	CASSQVNIGGNSPLHF	TGTGCCAGCAGCCAAGTAAATATAGGGGGTAATTCACCCCTCCACTTT
.	TRBV29-1	TRBD1	18	TRBJ2-4	CSVVVRTGGALAKNIQYF	TGCAGCGTTGTGGTTCGGACAGGGGGCGCCTTGGCCAAAAACATTCAGTACTTC
.	TRBV28	.	16	TRBJ1-1	CASSLTDLVMNTEAFF	TGTGCCAGCAGCCTGACAGACTTAGTAATGAACACTGAAGCTTTCTTT
.	TRBV7-2	.	12	TRBJ1-6	CASSLDRSPLHF	TGTGCCAGCAGCTTAGACCGTTCACCCCTCCACTTT
.	TRBV7-9	.	16	TRBJ1-2	CASSLTLWASFYGYTF	TGTGCCAGCAGCTTAACTTTGTGGGCCTCATTCTATGGCTACACCTTC
many	TRBV6-1	.	14	TRBJ2-3	CASSGGNGGDTQYF	TGTGCCAGCAGTGGGGGAAATGGTGGAGATACGCAGTATTTT
many	TRBV29-1	TRBD1	14	TRBJ2-3	CSARTGGRTDTQYF	TGCAGCGCCAGGACAGGGGGCCGCACAGATACGCAGTATTTT
few	TRBV3-1	TRBD2	16	TRBJ2-1	CASSRGLAPTKWEQFF	TGTGCCAGCAGCCGGGGACTAGCGCCTACGAAGTGGGAGCAGTTCTTC
many	TRBV5-1	TRBD2	17	TRBJ2-4	CASSLVGRSVAKNIQYF	TGCGCCAGCAGCTTGGTCGGGAGGTCTGTAGCCAAAAACATTCAGTACTTC
many	TRBV4-1	.	15	TRBJ2-2	CASSQDSGLTGELFF	TGCGCCAGCAGCCAAGATTCTGGGTTGACCGGGGAGCTGTTTTTT
.	TRBV30	.	13	TRBJ1-5	CAWSVDQNQPQHF	TGTGCCTGGAGTGTCGATCAGAATCAGCCCCAGCATTTT
few	TRBV7-8	TRBD1	16	TRBJ2-5	CASSSVPGQEQETQYF	TGTGCCAGCAGCTCCGTCCCGGGACAGGAGCAAGAGACCCAGTACTTC
many	TRBV5-5	TRBD1	14	TRBJ2-5	CASSIGQGWETQYF	TGTGCCAGCAGCATCGGACAGGGGTGGGAGACCCAGTACTTC